This T cell receptor (beta chain) was observed in a study of chemoradiotherapy in HPV16-positive cancers (dated by TCRdb to the early 2020s). For the wider study: Candidate HPV-specific T-cell clones and common TCR motifs were defined through functional T-cell assays on cells from two HPV16-positive patients. The study asked whether T-cell immunity against the HPV oncoproteins E6 and E7 changes during chemoradiotherapy and whether it affects survival. The candidate HPV-specific TCRs and motifs were then tracked in TCR repertoires from some 86 patients with HPV-related cancers.

Repertoires were sampled multiple times during chemoradiotherapy, which allowed clonal expansion in the tumor microenvironment to be followed. General findings and caveats noted by the study authors: Expansion of candidate HPV-specific clones and E7-related TCR motifs was observed in the tumor microenvironment during treatment, whereas no such expansion was observed for non-HPV-specific T cells. The functional definition of HPV-specific T cells was derived from only a couple of HPV16-positive patients, and the survival association was reported for HPV16-positive patients. Improved recurrence-free survival in HPV16-positive patients was associated with expansion of HPV-responsive T cells during chemoradiotherapy.

Preparation of the library involved the immunoSEQ multiplex PCR assay. Imported from immuneACCESS, the table was reduced by TCRdb to in-frame sequences with V and J called. These copies leave out some clones; in studies compared against another copy, an unresolved V gene accounts for under half, and the cause of the remainder is not known. The table for this sample lists under 20,000 clones; over 65% of them were counted only once. The ten largest clones capture about 3.5% of the sample. This clone is a singleton in its sample. Its antigen remains undetermined. Per-base quality was not reported, and no clone a single base away is much larger than it. This specimen was blood, taken from a patient who underwent chemoradiotherapy. This receptor was taken from a human donor with HPV-associated anogenital cancer.

The DNA sequence is TGCGCCAGCAGCTTGGTGGTGTTCCCTGTTGGGGGCAGGATCACTGAAGCTTTCTTT. Translated, it gives CASSLVVFPVGGRITEAFF. The chain couples TRBV5-1 to TRBJ1-1; 6 matching bases give a weak D call of TRBD1. CDR3 length: 19 amino acids, cysteine to phenylalanine. Only the CDR3 portion is preserved as DNA: 57 bases, with reading frame beginning at the first base. Per the germline V gene, SGHRS is the CDR1 and YFSETQ is the CDR2. V was cut back by 0 bases and J by 4 bases, leaving a gap of 25 bases between them.